The 30 T cell receptor beta chains presented below share a single source sample, sequenced in a study of blood T cells in healthy people across ages. A second PCR of roughly 7 to 11 cycles used a sample-barcoded 5' primer and a J-beta primer mix. One entry per CDR3 protein results from TCRdb running MiXCR on the 5' RACE reads. The top ten hold 17% of the sample, which has some 900,000 distinct CDR3 sequences, about 28% seen once. Sequencing input: blood. These receptor sequences come from a woman of 80 years or more in good health.

This clonotype came up many times. CDR3 DNA sequence: TGTGCCAGCGGGAGGGGTTTCGACAGGGGTAAGAACAATGAGCAGTTCTTC. Translating it yields CASGRGFDRGKNNEQFF. V gene TRBV6-1 combines with J gene TRBJ2-1; D is perhaps TRBD1 (8 bases). The CDR3 runs to 17 residues. Deletions cut 8 bases from V and 5 bases from J, with 25 bases between. Germline lookup yields CDR1 MNHNS and CDR2 SASEGT.

This chain uses TRBV12-3 or TRBV12-4 with TRBJ2-7; D gene unclear. This CDR3 has 15 residues. Trimming shortened V by 3 bases and J by 2 bases, and 14 bases separated the two germline ends. CDR3 protein: CASSFQTDLAYEQYF. CDR3 nucleotides: TGTGCCAGCAGTTTCCAGACTGATCTTGCCTACGAGCAGTACTTC.

At least ten counts were recorded for this clonotype. The chain combines TRBV10-3 with TRBJ2-3; TRBD1 is a possible D gene (7 bases). Germline lookup yields CDR1 ENHRY and CDR2 SYGVKD. The CDR3 has 12 amino acids. Trimming shortened V by 11 bases and J by 0 bases, and 9 bases separated the two germline ends. CDR3 DNA sequence: TGTGCCGCGGGACAGAGCACAGATACGCAGTATTTT. Translated: CAAGQSTDTQYF.

Note on this clonotype: A much bigger clone sits one base away, suggesting this may be a read error. The chain uses TRBV18 and TRBJ2-7; 14 bases line up with TRBD2. The end of the DNA is better explained by TRBJ2-5, so the J call may be wrong. Per the germline V gene, CDR1 is KGHSH and CDR2 is LQKENI. The CDR3 runs 17 residues. As DNA, the CDR3 is TGTGCCAGCTCACGGACTAGCGGGGGGCAAATTGAAGGGACCCAGTACTTC. Translation gives CASSRTSGGQIEGTQYF.

This clonotype was seen many times. This chain links TRBV15 with TRBJ2-5; 9 bases fit TRBD1. The J call may be faulty, since TRBJ2-7 better matches the DNA end. The CDR3 length is 14 residues. Germline-derived CDR1 and CDR2 are LNHNV and YYDKDF (reference sequence). CDR3 amino acids: CATSRSGQGFEQYF. The CDR3 bases are TGTGCCACCAGCAGATCCGGACAGGGGTTCGAGCAGTACTTC.

There are many counts of this clonotype. This chain uses TRBV18 with TRBJ2-5; D remains unclear. Germline V lookup: CDR1 KGHSH, CDR2 LQKENI. Deletions cut 4 bases from V and 5 bases from J, with 8 bases between. The CDR3 runs 12 residues. DNA of the CDR3: TGTGCCAGCTCACGACCCGGGGAGACCCAGTACTTC. It translates to CASSRPGETQYF.

This clonotype was counted only a few times. A much larger clone lies one base from this, so it may be a read error. This chain joins TRBV7-2 and TRBJ2-7; 8 bases map to TRBD2. V lost 6 bases to trimming and J lost 7 bases; unmatched junction nucleotides: 11. This CDR3 contains 14 residues. The germline CDR1 and CDR2 sequences are SGHTA and FQGNSA. CDR3 sequence: CASRRYGGDNEQYF. The CDR3 coding sequence is TGTGCCAGCAGGAGATACGGGGGGGACAATGAGCAGTACTTC.

This chain joins TRBV29-1 and TRBJ2-7; D is undetermined. The CDR3 has 12 residues. Germline CDR1 reads SQVTM; CDR2 reads ANQGSEA. Trimming removed 4 bases from V and 2 bases from J, with 9 bases in between. CDR3 residues: CSVGGPTYEQYF. CDR3 DNA: TGCAGCGTTGGTGGACCAACCTACGAGCAGTACTTC.

This clonotype appeared many times. The chain joins TRBV25-1 to TRBJ2-5, with D uncertain. CDR3 size: 14 residues. V lost 9 bases and J lost 6, with 20 bases in between. Germline lookup yields CDR1 MGHDK and CDR2 SYGVNS. The CDR3: CASQDRVGGKTQYF. As DNA, the CDR3 is TGTGCCAGTCAAGACCGGGTTGGTGGAAAGACCCAGTACTTC.

This clonotype has a count of ten or more. The V gene is TRBV7-6, the J gene TRBJ2-3; the D gene could be TRBD1 or TRBD2 (5 bases each). The V gene lost 1 base and the J gene lost 2 bases, with 16 bases spanning the gap. Germline CDR1 and CDR2: SGHVS and FNYEAQ. The CDR3 length is 17 residues. The CDR3 DNA sequence: TGTGCCAGCAGCTTAGGGACGGGCCGGGGCCACACAGATACGCAGTATTTT. It codes for CASSLGTGRGHTDTQYF.

The sample holds a few counts of this clonotype. Here the CDR3 omits its conserved ending phenylalanine or tryptophan, so a read error is the likely source. The V and J genes are TRBV7-9 and TRBJ1-1, with a possible D match to TRBD1 (5 bases). The length of the CDR3 is 14 residues. Trimming shortened V by 3 bases and J by 0 bases, and 8 bases separated the two germline ends. Germline V gene data show CDR1 as SEHNR and CDR2 as FQNEAQ (reference sequence). For the CDR3, the DNA is TGTGCCAGCAGCTTGGCAGGGCTGAACACTGAAGCTTTCTTG. It is translated as CASSLAGLNTEAFL.

This sequence joins TRBV12-3 or TRBV12-4 and TRBJ2-3, with 7 bases that match TRBD2. V lost 9 bases, J lost 3 bases, and 9 bases stayed unmatched. The CDR3 extends over 14 amino acids. This chain's CDR3 is CARPPGEGTDTQYF. The CDR3, as DNA: TGTGCCAGGCCGCCGGGGGAGGGGACAGATACGCAGTATTTT.

Comments on this clonotype: The junction differs from germline at one of its ends, possibly a read error. The chain is built from TRBV7-2 and TRBJ2-5; the match to TRBD1 covers 7 bases. Germline V gene lookup returns CDR1 SGHTA and CDR2 FQGNSA. The CDR3 covers 18 residues. CDR3 coding DNA: TGTGCCGGCAGCTTAAATCTCGTGAGGACAGGATCCCAAGAGACCCAGTACTTC. It encodes CAGSLNLVRTGSQETQYF.

This clonotype has more than one count but fewer than ten. The chain carries TRBV11-2 and TRBJ2-3, with D uncertain. Germline V gene data show CDR1 as SGHAT and CDR2 as FQNNGV. CDR3 size: 15 residues. V lost 4 bases, J lost 2 bases, and 13 bases lay in between. CDR3 in DNA: TGTGCCAGCAGCTCCAACACGGCCTACACAGATACGCAGTATTTT. Its translation is CASSSNTAYTDTQYF.

This clonotype was seen many times. This rearrangement joins TRBV7-8 to TRBJ2-1; D might be TRBD2 (6 bases). V was shortened by 5 bases and J by 1 base, with 18 bases between the two germline ends. The length of the CDR3 is 17 residues. Germline CDR1 SGHVS, CDR2 FQNEAQ. The CDR3 sequence is CASSPSVRGASYNEQFF. The DNA of the CDR3 is TGTGCCAGCAGCCCAAGTGTTCGCGGGGCTTCCTACAATGAGCAGTTCTTC.

This clonotype was observed at least ten times. V usage is TRBV6-1 and J usage is TRBJ1-5, with TRBD1 matching over 9 bases. The CDR3 consists of 15 residues. The V gene end was trimmed by 4 bases and the J gene end by 3 bases; junction bases not matched to a gene: 4. Germline CDR1 is MNHNS and CDR2 is SASEGT. Here the CDR3 reads CASSVQGAVNQPQHF. In DNA, the CDR3 is TGTGCCAGCAGTGTACAGGGGGCTGTCAATCAGCCCCAGCATTTT.

This clonotype was observed many times. V usage is TRBV11-1 and J usage is TRBJ1-6, with D unresolved. The CDR3 is 14 amino acids. V lost 6 bases and J 10 bases, leaving 16 bases between the germline ends. The germline V gene has CDR1 SGHAT and CDR2 FQDESV (reference sequence). CDR3 coding DNA: TGTGCCAGCAGTCTTACGGGTCGCGGGTCACCCCTCCACTTT. Translating it yields CASSLTGRGSPLHF.

In its sample, this clonotype was seen many times. V usage is TRBV7-2 and J usage is TRBJ1-1; perhaps TRBD1 as D (5 bases). V lost 4 bases to trimming and J lost 0 bases, with 12 bases between them. This CDR3 is 15 amino acids long. The germline CDR1 and CDR2 sequences are SGHTA and FQGNSA. CDR3 sequence (DNA): TGTGCCAGCAGCTCCCACCCGGGACTGAACACTGAAGCTTTCTTT. It encodes CASSSHPGLNTEAFF.

This clonotype was detected ten times or more. The chain links TRBV9 to TRBJ2-1; maybe TRBD1 (5 bases). The CDR3 contains 15 residues. Germline assignment: CDR1 SGDLS and CDR2 YYNGEE. Trimming stripped 0 bases from V and 5 bases from J, with 12 bases between. The CDR3 region is CASSVGQGSNNEQFF. CDR3 bases: TGTGCCAGCAGCGTAGGGCAGGGAAGCAACAATGAGCAGTTCTTC.

The DNA for the CDR3 is TGTGCCAGCAGTCACGGGGGACAAAGTGGCTACACCTTC. This codes for CASSHGGQSGYTF. The V call is TRBV27, the J call TRBJ1-2, with a tentative D call TRBD1 (6 bases). The V gene's germline CDR1 is MNHEY and CDR2 SMNVEV (reference sequence). Trimming removed 5 bases at V and 7 bases at J, with 14 bases between. This CDR3 is 13 amino acids long.

Points on this clonotype: A read error may explain this, as a much larger clone is one base away. The J gene is TRBJ2-4, the V gene TRBV27; 13 nucleotides match TRBD2. The DNA matches TRBJ2-7 better at its end, which makes the J call doubtful. CDR3 length: 14 amino acids. Germline lookup yields CDR1 MNHEY and CDR2 SMNVEV (reference sequence). DNA of the CDR3: TGTGCCAGCAGGTTCAGACTAGCGGGGGGCGAGCAGTACTTC. Residues: CASRFRLAGGEQYF.

The table lists this clonotype with a few counts. The V call is TRBV7-2, the J call TRBJ2-5, with 9 bases aligning to TRBD1. The J call may be mistaken, given a closer DNA end match to TRBJ2-7. CDR3 length: 15 residues. Germline assignment: CDR1 SGHTA and CDR2 FQGNSA. The CDR3, as DNA: TGTGCCAGCAGCGCAAACGGGGGACAGGGAGACGAGCAGTACTTC. Its translation: CASSANGGQGDEQYF.

The CDR3 DNA reads TGCAGCGTTGGGACTAGCGGGAGATTTGGGTCCTACAATGAGCAGTTCTTC. Its protein product is CSVGTSGRFGSYNEQFF. The chain joins TRBV29-1 to TRBJ2-1, with 13 bases matching TRBD2. CDR1 and CDR2 from the germline V gene are SQVTM and ANQGSEA. The CDR3 consists of 17 residues. V shed 4 bases and J 1 base; nucleotides not matched to a gene: 7.

This clonotype was recorded at least ten times. The chain couples TRBV6-5 to TRBJ2-1, with D unresolved. V dropped 0 bases and J dropped 0 bases, with 12 bases sitting between them. The germline V gene has CDR1 MNHEY and CDR2 SVGAGI. This CDR3 spans 17 amino acids. CDR3 sequence reads: CASSYSRLPSSYNEQFF. In DNA, the CDR3 is TGTGCCAGCAGTTACTCGAGACTCCCCAGCTCCTACAATGAGCAGTTCTTC.

This clonotype has a count of ten or more. The chain has TRBV7-2 and TRBJ2-3; 12 bases agree with TRBD2. The trim removed 1 base at V and 4 bases at J, leaving 6 bases unmatched. Per the germline V gene, CDR1 is SGHTA and CDR2 is FQGNSA. This CDR3 is built from 17 residues. The DNA for the CDR3 is TGTGCCAGCAGCTTAGATCTCCTAGCGGGGGGGGCAGATACGCAGTATTTT. This translates into CASSLDLLAGGADTQYF.

The J gene is TRBJ2-2, the V gene TRBV11-2; 7 positions match TRBD1. The germline V gene has CDR1 SGHAT and CDR2 FQNNGV. J lost 2 bases, V lost 1 base, and 19 bases had no gene match. This CDR3 comprises 21 residues. CDR3 region: CASSLGVRGYGDRRNTGELFF. CDR3 bases: TGTGCCAGCAGCTTAGGGGTTAGGGGTTATGGGGACAGAAGAAACACCGGGGAGCTGTTTTTT.

For this clonotype: One end of the junction varies from germline; a read error may be responsible. The J gene is TRBJ2-3, the V gene TRBV7-9; TRBD1 matches 7 bases. Germline lookup yields CDR1 SEHNR and CDR2 FQNEAQ (reference sequence). CDR3 length equals 20 residues. CDR3 loop: CASSLVLGTTRGLRTDTRYF. In DNA, the CDR3 is TGTGCCAGCAGCTTAGTCTTGGGGACCACAAGGGGGCTCCGCACAGATACGCGGTATTTT.

This clonotype was seen at least ten times. The chain recombines TRBV6-5 with TRBJ1-6, with a tentative D call TRBD1 (5 bases). The CDR3 has 15 residues. The germline V gene encodes CDR1 MNHEY and CDR2 SVGAGI. V shed 2 bases and J shed 8 bases, with 13 bases lying between them. The DNA of the CDR3 is TGTGCCAGCAGTTACGACGGGGCACGCGATTCACCCCTCCACTTT. Its translation is CASSYDGARDSPLHF.

This clonotype was seen at least ten times. V and J are TRBV6-5 and TRBJ2-7; 10 bases align to TRBD1. CDR1 is MNHEY, CDR2 SVGAGI, per germline. CDR3 length: 17 amino acids. J lost 4 bases, V lost 2 bases, and 11 bases had no gene match. The CDR3 reads CASSYNPDRGRAYEQYF. In DNA, the CDR3 is TGTGCCAGCAGTTACAACCCCGACAGGGGGCGGGCGTACGAGCAGTACTTC.

Ten or more counts support this clonotype. The chain combines TRBV24-1 with TRBJ2-5; D is unclear. Germline V lookup: CDR1 KGHDR, CDR2 SFDVKD. V was shortened by 4 bases and J by 2 bases, with 10 bases between the two germline ends. This CDR3 is built from 14 residues. The CDR3 nucleotides are TGTGCCACCAGTGACCCAGGTGGGCAAGAGACCCAGTACTTC. Translating gives CATSDPGGQETQYF.